This TCR beta chain was observed in a study of monozygotic twins with inflammatory bowel disease. Reanalyzing the 5' RACE reads, TCRdb keeps one entry per CDR3 protein, without DNA. The sample has some 300,000 distinct CDR3 sequences; the top ten hold roughly 5.8%. CDR1 is SEHNR and CDR2 is FQNEAQ in the germline V gene (reference sequence). CDR3 length equals 14 residues. One blood sample of approximately 2.5 ml was taken from each donor. This sequence was found in a human donor with ulcerative colitis or Crohn's disease, or a healthy co-twin of an affected twin (not recorded which). Sequencing was done on a sample of blood. The chain carries TRBV7-9 and TRBJ2-2. The CDR3 protein is CASSLARATGELFF.